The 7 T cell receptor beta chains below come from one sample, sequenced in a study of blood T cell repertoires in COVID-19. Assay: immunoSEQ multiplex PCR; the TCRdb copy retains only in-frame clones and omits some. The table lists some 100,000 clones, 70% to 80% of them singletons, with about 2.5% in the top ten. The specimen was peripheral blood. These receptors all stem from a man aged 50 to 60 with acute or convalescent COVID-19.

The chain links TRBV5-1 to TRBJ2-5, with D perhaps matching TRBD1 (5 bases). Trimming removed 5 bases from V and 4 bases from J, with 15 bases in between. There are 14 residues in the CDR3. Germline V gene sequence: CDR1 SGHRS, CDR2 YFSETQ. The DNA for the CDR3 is TGCGCCAGCAGAATCAGGGTGGAGTCAGAGACCCAGTACTTC. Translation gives CASRIRVESETQYF. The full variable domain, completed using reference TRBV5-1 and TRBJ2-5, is KAGVTQTPRYLIKTRGQQVTLSCSPISGHRSVSWYQQTPGQGLQFLFEYFSETQRNKGNFPGRFSGRQFSNSRSEMNVSTLELGDSALYLCASRIRVESETQYFGPGTRLLVL.

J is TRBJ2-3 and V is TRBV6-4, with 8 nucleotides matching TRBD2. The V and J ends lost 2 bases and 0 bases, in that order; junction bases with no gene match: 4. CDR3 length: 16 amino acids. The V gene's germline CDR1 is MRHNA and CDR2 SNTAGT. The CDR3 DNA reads TGTGCCAGCAGTGACCGGGGGGGCCACAGCACAGATACGCAGTATTTT. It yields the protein CASSDRGGHSTDTQYF.

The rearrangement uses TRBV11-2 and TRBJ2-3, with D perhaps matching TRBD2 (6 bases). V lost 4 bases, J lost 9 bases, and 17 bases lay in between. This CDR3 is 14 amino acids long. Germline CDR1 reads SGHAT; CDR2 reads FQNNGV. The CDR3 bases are TGTGCCAGCAGCTCTCGCGGGGAAGTCTTAACGCAGTATTTT. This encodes CASSSRGEVLTQYF.

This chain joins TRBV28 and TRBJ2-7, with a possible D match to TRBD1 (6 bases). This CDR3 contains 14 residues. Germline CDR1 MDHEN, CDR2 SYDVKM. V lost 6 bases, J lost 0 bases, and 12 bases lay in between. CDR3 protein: CASSGQRTSYEQYF. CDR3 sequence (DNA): TGTGCCAGCAGCGGACAGCGTACCTCCTACGAGCAGTACTTC.

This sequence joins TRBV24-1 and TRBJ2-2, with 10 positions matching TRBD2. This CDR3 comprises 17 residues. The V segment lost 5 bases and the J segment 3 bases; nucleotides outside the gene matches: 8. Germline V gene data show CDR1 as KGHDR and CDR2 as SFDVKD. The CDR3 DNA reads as TGTGCCACCAGTGCCGCAGCGGGGGGGTTATACACCGGGGAGCTGTTTTTT. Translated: CATSAAAGGLYTGELFF.

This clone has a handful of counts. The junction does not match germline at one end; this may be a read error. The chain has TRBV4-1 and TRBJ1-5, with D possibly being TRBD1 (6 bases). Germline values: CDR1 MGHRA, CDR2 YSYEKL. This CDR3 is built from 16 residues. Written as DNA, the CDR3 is TGCGCCAGCAGCCAAGATTGGGACACGGGCAAGCAGCCCCAGCATTTT. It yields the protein CASSQDWDTGKQPQHF.

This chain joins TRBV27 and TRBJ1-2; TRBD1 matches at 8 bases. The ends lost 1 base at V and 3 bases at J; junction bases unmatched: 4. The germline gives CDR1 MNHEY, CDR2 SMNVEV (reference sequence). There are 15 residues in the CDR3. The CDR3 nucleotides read TGTGCCAGCAGTTTATACCAGGGGGCCGACTATGGCTACACCTTC. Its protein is CASSLYQGADYGYTF.